Listed below are T cell receptor beta chains from one sample, sequenced in a study of PD-1 blockade in classical Hodgkin lymphoma. The repertoire was sequenced with immunoSEQ multiplex PCR; TCRdb's copy has only in-frame clones and lacks some. The sample includes under 95,000 clones, around nine tenths of them seen just once. Source: peripheral blood mononuclear cells (PBMCs), taken before the second cycle of nivolumab. These receptors were obtained from a human donor with classical Hodgkin lymphoma. Both conserved end residues are part of each CDR3. The D gene is left open where the match is weak. Clone size is given for some rows only: seen once, a few or many times, or a class if the clone is expanded.

length,size,J,V,D,CDR3,DNA
15,.,TRBJ2-7,TRBV19,TRBD1,CASSTGQGPAYEQYF,TGTGCCAGTAGTACGGGACAGGGGCCGGCCTACGAGCAGTACTTC
14,.,TRBJ2-7,TRBV9,TRBD2,CASSVGVAGDEQYF,TGTGCCAGCAGCGTAGGGGTAGCGGGGGACGAGCAGTACTTC
14,.,TRBJ1-4,TRBV19,TRBD1,CASSLQGQHEKLFF,TGTGCCAGTAGCCTACAGGGGCAGCATGAAAAACTGTTTTTT
15,.,TRBJ1-3,TRBV6-6,.,CASSYFGGRGNTIYF,TGTGCCAGCAGTTATTTCGGGGGGCGAGGAAACACCATATATTTT
12,.,TRBJ2-7,TRBV29-1,.,CSVQQGGYEQYF,TGCAGCGTTCAACAGGGTGGATACGAGCAGTACTTC
14,.,TRBJ2-7,TRBV6-5,.,CASRDLAGGLEQYF,TGTGCCAGCAGGGACCTAGCAGGAGGTTTAGAGCAGTACTTC
12,.,TRBJ1-2,TRBV30,.,CAWSDAGPGYTF,TGTGCCTGGAGTGATGCAGGCCCTGGCTACACCTTC
16,once,TRBJ2-5,TRBV9,TRBD2,CASSVAGGPQAETQYF,TGTGCCAGCAGCGTGGCGGGAGGGCCACAAGCAGAGACCCAGTACTTC
12,.,TRBJ2-3,TRBV7-8,.,CASSQYTDTQYF,TGTGCCAGCAGCCAGTACACAGATACGCAGTATTTT
17,.,TRBJ2-7,TRBV5-1,.,CASSSLPLPGVSYEQYF,TGCGCCAGCAGCAGTCTCCCCCTACCGGGTGTCTCCTACGAGCAGTACTTC
15,.,TRBJ1-4,TRBV6-5,.,CASSYMQGSGEKLFF,TGTGCCAGCAGTTACATGCAGGGGTCTGGTGAAAAACTGTTTTTT
16,once,TRBJ2-1,TRBV10-3,TRBD2,CAISELAGSQRSEQFF,TGTGCCATCAGTGAACTAGCGGGAAGCCAGAGAAGTGAGCAGTTCTTC
11,.,TRBJ1-2,TRBV30,.,CANKKPDGYTF,TGTGCAAACAAGAAACCCGATGGCTACACCTTC
16,.,TRBJ1-1,TRBV5-1,.,CASSLRGNSMNTEAFF,TGCGCCAGCAGCTTACGGGGAAATTCGATGAACACTGAAGCTTTCTTT
15,.,TRBJ2-1,TRBV5-1,.,CASSLSQSLVNEQFF,TGCGCCAGCAGCTTGAGCCAGTCCCTGGTGAATGAGCAGTTCTTC
13,.,TRBJ2-7,TRBV30,.,CAWSVGSPYEQYF,TGTGCCTGGAGTGTCGGCAGCCCCTACGAGCAGTACTTC
17,once,TRBJ2-2,TRBV2,TRBD1,CASSAPPGQKSTGELFF,TGTGCCAGCTCGGCTCCTCCGGGACAGAAGAGCACCGGGGAGCTGTTTTTT
15,.,TRBJ2-7,TRBV6-5,TRBD1,CASSYSRGLTYEQYF,TGTGCCAGCAGTTACTCTAGGGGGCTTACCTACGAGCAGTACTTC
11,.,TRBJ2-1,TRBV29-1,.,CSVVAAGEQFF,TGCAGCGTTGTCGCGGCTGGGGAGCAGTTCTTC
14,few,TRBJ1-1,TRBV7-9,.,CASSLFGINTEAFF,TGTGCCAGCAGCTTATTCGGGATCAACACTGAAGCTTTCTTT
14,.,TRBJ1-1,TRBV29-1,.,CSVEELTVNTEAFF,TGCAGCGTTGAAGAACTAACGGTGAACACTGAAGCTTTCTTT
15,.,TRBJ2-3,TRBV10-3,TRBD2,CAIKETSGPTDTQYF,TGTGCCATCAAGGAGACTAGCGGACCCACAGATACGCAGTATTTT
16,.,TRBJ2-2,TRBV30,.,CAWSVGPGTNTGELFF,TGTGCCTGGAGTGTCGGGCCAGGGACGAACACCGGGGAGCTGTTTTTT
12,.,TRBJ1-5,TRBV23-1,.,CASQGGNQPQHF,TGCGCCAGCCAAGGGGGGAATCAGCCCCAGCATTTT
15,.,TRBJ2-2,TRBV5-1,.,CASSLGVPDTGELFF,TGCGCCAGCAGCTTGGGCGTCCCGGATACCGGGGAGCTGTTTTTT
14,.,TRBJ2-1,TRBV5-1,.,CASSLTGPHNEQFF,TGCGCCAGCAGCTTGACAGGGCCTCACAATGAGCAGTTCTTC
14,.,TRBJ2-1,TRBV7-3,.,CASSLGGTYNEQFF,TGTGCCAGCAGCTTAGGCGGAACCTACAATGAGCAGTTCTTC
17,.,TRBJ1-4,TRBV5-1,TRBD1,CASSATGSPGSPEKLFF,TGCGCCAGCAGCGCGACAGGGTCCCCAGGCTCGCCTGAAAAACTGTTTTTT
16,.,TRBJ2-1,TRBV18,.,CASSPPPVTGGNEQFF,TGTGCCAGCTCACCACCGCCAGTTACTGGGGGCAATGAGCAGTTCTTC
15,.,TRBJ1-5,TRBV28,.,CASSFVGSSNQPQHF,TGTGCCAGCAGTTTCGTGGGGTCTAGCAATCAGCCCCAGCATTTT
16,once,TRBJ2-3,TRBV7-2,TRBD2,CASSLEEREGADTQYF,TGTGCCAGCAGCTTAGAAGAGCGGGAGGGCGCAGATACGCAGTATTTT
16,once,TRBJ2-1,TRBV5-1,TRBD2,CKGRGGGREGHDEQFF,TGTAAAGGGAGGGGTGGCGGTCGGGAGGGCCATGATGAGCAGTTCTTC